This entry lists 13 T cell receptor beta chains sequenced from one sample in a study of blood T cell repertoires in COVID-19. Produced via immunoSEQ multiplex PCR; TCRdb's table is partial and in-frame only. The sample includes some 260,000 clones, 80% to 90% of them seen just once. The sample was peripheral blood. These receptors came from a woman aged 70-85 years with COVID-19, enrolled during active disease.

The chain carries TRBV30 and TRBJ1-4; no clear D gene. This CDR3 has 13 amino acids. Trimming pared 1 base from V and 5 bases from J, leaving 8 bases between. CDR1 and CDR2 from the germline V gene are GTSNPN and SVGIG (reference sequence). The CDR3 bases are TGTGCCTGGAGTGCCAGGCTGAATGAAAAACTGTTTTTT. As protein: CAWSARLNEKLFF.

The chain uses TRBV5-6 and TRBJ1-5; perhaps TRBD1 as D (6 bases). With 3 bases removed from V and 7 bases from J, the gap between germline ends came to 14 bases. The CDR3 is 14 amino acids. The germline gives CDR1 SGHDT, CDR2 YYEEEE. The CDR3 region is CASSWGQGSQPQHF. CDR3 sequence (DNA): TGTGCCAGCAGCTGGGGGCAGGGAAGCCAGCCCCAGCATTTT. The full variable domain, completed using reference TRBV5-6 and TRBJ1-5, is DAGVTQSPTHLIKTRGQQVTLRCSPKSGHDTVSWYQQALGQGPQFIFQYYEEEERQRGNFPDRFSGHQFPNYSSELNVNALLLGDSALYLCASSWGQGSQPQHFGDGTRLSIL.

This clone was observed a few times. The chain combines TRBV5-1 with TRBJ1-4; no reliable D call. From germline, CDR1 is SGHRS and CDR2 YFSETQ. The CDR3 is 13 residues long. The V and J ends lost 1 base and 2 bases respectively, with 3 bases between them. The CDR3 coding sequence is TGCGCCAGCAGCTTGTCTACTAATGAAAAACTGTTTTTT. Encoded protein: CASSLSTNEKLFF.

This chain connects TRBV20-1 to TRBJ1-1; 7 positions match TRBD1. The V gene's germline CDR1 is DFQATT and CDR2 SNEGSKA (reference sequence). This CDR3 is 11 amino acids long. Losses at the gene ends were 6 bases for V and 6 bases for J; bases not matched to a gene: 4. CDR3 bases: TGCAGTGCAGGGACAGTCGCTGAAGCTTTCTTT. Translated: CSAGTVAEAFF.

This clone was counted once. V gene TRBV19 combines with J gene TRBJ2-7; 8 bases align to TRBD1. The J segment lost 0 bases and the V segment lost 9 bases, leaving 10 bases of the junction unmatched. Germline V CDR1 and CDR2: LNHDA, SQIVND (reference sequence). This CDR3 spans 15 amino acids. The CDR3 spells CASSPGGASSYEQYF. CDR3 DNA sequence: TGTGCCAGCAGCCCAGGGGGCGCGAGCTCCTACGAGCAGTACTTC.

V gene TRBV7-2 combines with J gene TRBJ2-7; TRBD2 matches 7 bases. The CDR3 sequence is 15 residues long. Per the germline V gene, CDR1 is SGHTA and CDR2 is FQGNSA. Trimming took 2 bases from V and 2 from J; bases not matched to a gene: 6. The CDR3 protein is CASSLNSGRTYEQYF. DNA of the CDR3: TGTGCCAGCAGCTTAAATAGCGGGCGCACCTACGAGCAGTACTTC.

This sequence joins TRBV4-3 and TRBJ2-2, with D tentatively TRBD2 (6 bases). V dropped 3 bases and J dropped 11 bases, with 13 bases sitting between them. In germline, CDR1 is LGHNA, CDR2 YSLEER. This CDR3 has 13 residues. CDR3 sequence (DNA): TGCGCCAGCAGCCATTACCCCGGGAGTGAGCTGTTTTTT. Amino acid sequence: CASSHYPGSELFF.

The V and J genes are TRBV3-1 (or the pseudogene TRBV3-2) and TRBJ2-5; 7 bases fit TRBD2. The CDR3 loop spans 14 amino acids. V gave up 7 bases and J gave up 4 bases; unmatched junction bases: 9. The germline V gene encodes CDR1 LGHDT and CDR2 YNNKEL (reference sequence). The CDR3 sequence is CASTSGRERETQYF. The CDR3 coding sequence is TGTGCCAGCACCTCGGGGCGGGAGCGAGAGACCCAGTACTTC.

The CDR3 DNA sequence: TGTGCCAGCAGCTTTTTGACAGGGGGATCTGGAAACACCATATATTTT. Amino acid sequence: CASSFLTGGSGNTIYF. This chain links TRBV7-9 with TRBJ1-3; 9 nucleotides agree with TRBD1. The V and J ends lost 3 bases and 1 base, in that order; junction bases with no gene match: 4. Looked up from germline, CDR1 is SEHNR and CDR2 is FQNEAQ (reference sequence). CDR3 size: 16 residues.

This chain joins TRBV6-5 and TRBJ1-5, with D maybe TRBD1 (6 bases). Trimming cost V 7 bases and J 6 bases, with 16 bases left between them. Per germline, CDR1 MNHEY and CDR2 SVGAGI. The CDR3 loop spans 14 amino acids. The CDR3 region has the DNA TGTGCCAGCAAGAGGGGAGCAGGGGTTCAGCCCCAGCATTTT. Encoded protein: CASKRGAGVQPQHF.

This clone is a singleton in its sample. The chain carries TRBV9 and TRBJ2-1; 7 nucleotides match TRBD2. From germline, CDR1 is SGDLS and CDR2 YYNGEE. The V and J ends lost 3 bases and 7 bases, in that order; junction bases with no gene match: 10. The CDR3 runs to 15 residues. The CDR3 reads CASSALASRVNEQFF. In nucleotides, the CDR3 is TGTGCCAGCAGCGCACTAGCGTCAAGGGTAAATGAGCAGTTCTTC.

V is TRBV30 and J is TRBJ2-1; D is perhaps TRBD2 (6 bases). Germline-derived CDR1 and CDR2 are GTSNPN and SVGIG (reference sequence). There are 13 residues in the CDR3. Trimming cost V 4 bases and J 7 bases, with 14 bases left between them. CDR3 nucleotides: TGTGCCTGGACTACGGGAGCTGGGAATGAGCAGTTCTTC. It translates to CAWTTGAGNEQFF. Supplemented by reference TRBV30 and TRBJ2-1, the full variable domain reads SQTIHQWPATLVQPVGSPLSLECTVEGTSNPNLYWYRQAAGRGLQLLFYSVGIGQISSEVPQNLSASRPQDRQFILSSKKLLLSDSGFYLCAWTTGAGNEQFFGPGTRLTVL.

V and J are TRBV2 and TRBJ1-1; D is uncertain. The V end was cut by 6 bases, the J end by 0 bases, with 11 bases between. This CDR3 contains 14 residues. CDR1 is SNHLY, CDR2 FYNNEI, per germline. The CDR3 here is CASRERVMNTEAFF. As DNA, the CDR3 is TGTGCCAGCAGAGAGAGGGTAATGAACACTGAAGCTTTCTTT.